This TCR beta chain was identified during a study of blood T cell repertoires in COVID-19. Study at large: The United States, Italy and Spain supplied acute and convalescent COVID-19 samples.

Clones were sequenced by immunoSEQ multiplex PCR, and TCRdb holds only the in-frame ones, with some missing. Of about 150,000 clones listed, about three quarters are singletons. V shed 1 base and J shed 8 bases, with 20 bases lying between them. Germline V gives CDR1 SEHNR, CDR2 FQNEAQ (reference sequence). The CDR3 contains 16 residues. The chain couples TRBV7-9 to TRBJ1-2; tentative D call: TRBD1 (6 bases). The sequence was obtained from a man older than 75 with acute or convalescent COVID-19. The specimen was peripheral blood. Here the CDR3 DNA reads TGTGCCAGCAGCTTAGGAGGTTCCAGGGGCCTTCTGGGCTACACCTTC. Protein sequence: CASSLGGSRGLLGYTF.